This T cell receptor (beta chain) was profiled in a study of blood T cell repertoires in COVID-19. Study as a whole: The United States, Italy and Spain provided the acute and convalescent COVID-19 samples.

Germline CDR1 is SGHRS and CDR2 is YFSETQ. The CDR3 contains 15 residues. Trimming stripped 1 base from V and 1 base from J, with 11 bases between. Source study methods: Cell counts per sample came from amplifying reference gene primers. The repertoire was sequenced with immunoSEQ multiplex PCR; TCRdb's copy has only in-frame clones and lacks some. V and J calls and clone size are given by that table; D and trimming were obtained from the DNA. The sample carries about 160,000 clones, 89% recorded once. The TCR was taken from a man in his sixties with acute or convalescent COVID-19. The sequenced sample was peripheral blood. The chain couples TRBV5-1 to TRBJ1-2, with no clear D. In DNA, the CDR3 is TGCGCCAGCAGCTTGTATTATCGGGATAACTATGGCTACACCTTC. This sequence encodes CASSLYYRDNYGYTF.